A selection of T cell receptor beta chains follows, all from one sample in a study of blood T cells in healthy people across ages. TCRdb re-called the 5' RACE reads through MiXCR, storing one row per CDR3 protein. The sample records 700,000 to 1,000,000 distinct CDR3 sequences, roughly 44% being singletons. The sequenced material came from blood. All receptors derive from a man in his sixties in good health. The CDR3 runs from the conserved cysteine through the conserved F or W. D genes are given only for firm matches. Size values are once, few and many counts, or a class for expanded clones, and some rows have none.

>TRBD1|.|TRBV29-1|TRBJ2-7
TGCAGCGTCCCGCTCGGGACAGATCCTTACAATGAGCAGTACTTC
CSVPLGTDPYNEQYF
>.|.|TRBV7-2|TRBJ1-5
TGTGCCAGCAGCTTAGGAGGTGGGGGACCCCAGCATTTT
CASSLGGGGPQHF
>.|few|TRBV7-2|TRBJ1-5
TGTGCCAGCAGCCGACGTAGCAATCAGCCCCAGCATTTT
CASSRRSNQPQHF
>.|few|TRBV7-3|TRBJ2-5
TGTGCCAGCAGCTTAACGGCTAGGGGTGAGACCCAGTACTTC
CASSLTARGETQYF
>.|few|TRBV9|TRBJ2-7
TGTGCCAGCAGCGCCGATTGGCACCAAAACTACGAGCAGTACTTC
CASSADWHQNYEQYF
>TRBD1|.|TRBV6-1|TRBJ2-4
TGTGCCAGCAGTGAAGCGGACAGGGGGCTGGGGGAGCAGTACTTC
CASSEADRGLGEQYF
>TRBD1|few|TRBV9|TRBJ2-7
TGTGCCAGCAGCCCGAGGGGGGACAGGAGAAACGAGCAGTACTTC
CASSPRGDRRNEQYF
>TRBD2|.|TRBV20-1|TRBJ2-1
TGCAGTGCTCAGACAGCGGGGGGGCGTGGGCAGTTCTTC
CSAQTAGGRGQFF
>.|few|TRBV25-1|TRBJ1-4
TGTGCCAGCAGTGAATCCCCGGGGTATCCTAATGAAAAACTGTTTTTT
CASSESPGYPNEKLFF
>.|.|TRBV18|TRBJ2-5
TGTGCCAGCTCACCTCCGCCGCCTCCAGGAGAGACCCAGTACTTC
CASSPPPPPGETQYF
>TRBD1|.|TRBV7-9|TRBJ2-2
TGTGCCAGCAGTTCCCGGGACAGGGGTCTCACCGGGGAGCTGTTTTTT
CASSSRDRGLTGELFF
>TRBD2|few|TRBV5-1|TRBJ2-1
TGCGCCAGCAGCACAGGACTAGCGGATTCCTACAATGAGCAGTTCTTC
CASSTGLADSYNEQFF
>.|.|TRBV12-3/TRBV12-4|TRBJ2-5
TGTGCCAGCACCCCTGCCTGGGGGGCTAAAGAGACCCAGTACTTC
CASTPAWGAKETQYF
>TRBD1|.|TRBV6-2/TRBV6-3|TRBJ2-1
TGTGCCAGCAGTTACAGGGACAGACCCTTCTCCTACAATGAGCAGTTCTTC
CASSYRDRPFSYNEQFF
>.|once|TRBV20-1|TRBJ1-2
TGCAGTGCGTCACAGGGTCCCCTCGGGGGCTACACCTTC
CSASQGPLGGYTF
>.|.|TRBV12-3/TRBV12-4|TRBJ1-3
TGTGCCAGCAGCCCCTCGTCGGCGAGCTCTGGAAACACCATATATTTT
CASSPSSASSGNTIYF
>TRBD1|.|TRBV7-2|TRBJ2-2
TGTGCCAGCAGCCAAGGGGGCTATGACACCGGGGAGCTGTTTTTT
CASSQGGYDTGELFF
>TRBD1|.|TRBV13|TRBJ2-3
TGTGCCAGCAGCTTAGGCCTAAGGGGGCGGATCGCAGATACGCAGTATTTT
CASSLGLRGRIADTQYF
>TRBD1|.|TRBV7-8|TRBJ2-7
TGTGCCAGCAGCAAGGACAGGACCTCACAGGGCCACGAGCAGTACTTC
CASSKDRTSQGHEQYF
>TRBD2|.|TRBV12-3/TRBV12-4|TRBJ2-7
TGTGCCAGCAGCCGACTAGCGGGGGGACTACTTATCCTTCGGGCCTACGAGCAGTACTTC
CASSRLAGGLLILRAYEQYF
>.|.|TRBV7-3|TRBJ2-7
TGTGCCAGCAGCTTAACAGGGAAGGGGGACTACGAGCAGTACTTC
CASSLTGKGDYEQYF
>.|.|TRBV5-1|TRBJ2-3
TGCGCCAGCAGCTTGATAAGGTTACAAACGGATACGCAGTATTTT
CASSLIRLQTDTQYF
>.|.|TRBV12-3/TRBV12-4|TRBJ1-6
TGTGCCAGCAGTCGGAACAAGAATTCACCCCTCCACTTT
CASSRNKNSPLHF
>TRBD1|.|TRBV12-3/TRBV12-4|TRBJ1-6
TGTGCCAGCAAGGGACAGGGGGATCATTCACCCCTCCACTTT
CASKGQGDHSPLHF
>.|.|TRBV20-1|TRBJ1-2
TGCAGTGTCCTGGGGGGTAACTATGGCTACACCTTC
CSVLGGNYGYTF
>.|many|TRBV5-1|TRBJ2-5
TGTGCCAGCAGCTTAGCAGAAGAGACCCAGTACTTC
CASSLAEETQYF
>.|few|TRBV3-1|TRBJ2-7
TGTGCCAGCAGCCGAACAGGGACGACAAACTACGAGCAGTACTTC
CASSRTGTTNYEQYF
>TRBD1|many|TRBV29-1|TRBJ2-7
TGCAGCGTGGGACAGGCGGGCTCCTACGAGCAGTACTTC
CSVGQAGSYEQYF
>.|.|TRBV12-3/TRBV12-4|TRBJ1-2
TGTGCCAGCAGTCTAGCCAGGACAGAGATAAACTATGGCTACACCTTC
CASSLARTEINYGYTF
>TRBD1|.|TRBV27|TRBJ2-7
TGTGCCAGCAGTTTCGAGACAGGGATCGAGCAGTACTTC
CASSFETGIEQYF
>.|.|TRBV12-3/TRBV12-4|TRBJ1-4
TGTGCCAGCAGTTTCTCGACAGGCGGCAATGAAAAACTGTTTTTT
CASSFSTGGNEKLFF